What follows are 27 T cell receptor beta chains derived from one specimen sequenced in a study of vaccination and CD4 T cells after COVID-19. No antigens are known for them. Once obtained from cultured CD4+ T cells, the DNA was sequenced using the Oncomine TCR Beta short-read assay. One entry per CDR3 protein results from TCRdb running MiXCR on the PCR reads. The data show roughly 4,500 distinct CDR3 sequences, with around 28% seen just once and about 45% held by the top ten. The treatment: approximately nine-day PBMC culture with coronavirus spike peptide pools or control peptides (ViraFEST assay). An unexposed donor provided the CD4+ T cells, which were collected before the COVID-19 pandemic (2011-2018). Sequenced sample: CD4+ T cells from blood, cultured in vitro. The receptors derive from a human donor in good health.

This chain connects TRBV2 to TRBJ2-7; D is unclear. The V and J ends lost 4 bases and 3 bases respectively, with 7 bases between them. Germline values: CDR1 SNHLY, CDR2 FYNNEI. This CDR3 comprises 12 residues. CDR3 sequence (DNA): TGTGCCAGCAGTGGACTCGACTACGAGCAGTACTTC. Protein: CASSGLDYEQYF.

V usage is TRBV20-1 and J usage is TRBJ2-7; D is uncertain. The CDR3 has 10 amino acids. Trimming removed 7 bases from V and 3 bases from J, with 7 bases in between. The germline V gene encodes CDR1 DFQATT and CDR2 SNEGSKA (reference sequence). CDR3 amino acids: CSVENYEQYF. DNA of the CDR3: TGCAGTGTAGAGAACTACGAGCAGTACTTC.

In this sample, this clonotype turned up a few times. The chain joins TRBV28 to TRBJ1-2; D unclear. Per the germline V gene, CDR1 is MDHEN and CDR2 is SYDVKM. The CDR3 totals 16 residues. With 5 bases removed from V and 1 base from J, the gap between germline ends came to 17 bases. The CDR3 here is CASSPAGEGVNYGYTF. CDR3 sequence (DNA): TGTGCCAGCAGTCCAGCCGGAGAGGGCGTTAACTATGGCTACACCTTC.

This chain connects TRBV4-1 to TRBJ2-1; D remains unclear. The CDR3 is 13 amino acids. The V gene lost 4 bases and the J gene lost 6 bases, with 10 bases spanning the gap. The germline CDR1 and CDR2 sequences are MGHRA and YSYEKL. The CDR3: CASSLITSNEQFF. The DNA for the CDR3 is TGCGCCAGCAGCCTCATCACGAGCAATGAGCAGTTCTTC.

The chain has TRBV12-3 or TRBV12-4 and TRBJ1-2; D unresolved. The CDR3 sequence is 14 residues long. V lost 1 base, J lost 8 bases, and 14 bases lay in between. CDR3: CASSLDNLNRGYTF. The CDR3, as DNA: TGTGCCAGCAGTTTAGACAACCTAAATAGGGGCTACACCTTC.

This clonotype came up a few times. This rearrangement joins TRBV24-1 to TRBJ2-1, with D perhaps matching TRBD1 or TRBD2 (5 bases each). Germline CDR1 KGHDR, CDR2 SFDVKD. Trimming pared 4 bases from V and 5 bases from J, leaving 8 bases between. The CDR3 spans 13 residues. In DNA, the CDR3 is TGTGCCACCAGTGAGGGGGACGACAATGAGCAGTTCTTC. Amino acid sequence: CATSEGDDNEQFF.

The chain employs TRBV7-9 and TRBJ2-1; the match to TRBD2 covers 15 bases. Looked up from germline, CDR1 is SEHNR and CDR2 is FQNEAQ (reference sequence). The CDR3 has 15 residues. The V gene end was trimmed by 4 bases and the J gene end by 8 bases; junction bases not matched to a gene: 3. CDR3 in amino acids: CASSWTSGRGYEQFF. CDR3 coding DNA: TGTGCCAGCAGCTGGACTAGCGGGAGGGGCTATGAGCAGTTCTTC.

This clonotype has a handful of counts. This chain connects TRBV6-4 to TRBJ1-1, with 7 bases aligning to TRBD1. The CDR3 consists of 16 residues. Germline V lookup: CDR1 MRHNA, CDR2 SNTAGT. V lost 6 bases to trimming and J lost 0 bases; unmatched junction nucleotides: 10. The CDR3, as DNA: TGTGCCAGCAGGCCTCAGGACAGGATATTGAACACTGAAGCTTTCTTT. Amino acids: CASRPQDRILNTEAFF.

The V gene is TRBV7-7, the J gene TRBJ2-7, with TRBD2 matching over 12 bases. This CDR3 has 15 residues. Trimming removed 5 bases from V and 1 base from J; junction bases left unmatched: 3. Germline V gives CDR1 SSHAT, CDR2 FNYEAQ (reference sequence). CDR3 amino acids: CASSAGLAGSYEQYF. The DNA of the CDR3 is TGTGCCAGCAGCGCCGGACTAGCGGGGTCCTACGAGCAGTACTTC. Full variable domain (outside the CDR3, taken from reference TRBV7-7 and TRBJ2-7): GAGVSQSPRYKVTKRGQDVTLRCDPISSHATLYWYQQALGQGPEFLTYFNYEAQPDKSGLPSDRFSAERPEGSISTLTIQRTEQRDSAMYRCASSAGLAGSYEQYFGPGTRLTVT.

This clonotype turned up a few times. The rearrangement joins TRBV5-1 to TRBJ1-1, with TRBD1 matching 9 bases. Trimming took 1 base from V and 1 from J; bases not matched to a gene: 5. Germline V lookup: CDR1 SGHRS, CDR2 YFSETQ. This CDR3 has 16 residues. CDR3 sequence (DNA): TGCGCCAGCAGCTTGCACCCGGGACAGGGGAACACTGAAGCTTTCTTT. It yields the protein CASSLHPGQGNTEAFF. Together with reference TRBV5-1 and TRBJ1-1, the CDR3 gives the full variable domain: KAGVTQTPRYLIKTRGQQVTLSCSPISGHRSVSWYQQTPGQGLQFLFEYFSETQRNKGNFPGRFSGRQFSNSRSEMNVSTLELGDSALYLCASSLHPGQGNTEAFFGQGTRLTVV.

This clonotype was recorded a few times. The chain joins TRBV7-9 to TRBJ2-7; 8 bases fit TRBD1. The CDR3 has 16 amino acids. Trimming cost V 1 base and J 2 bases; bases outside gene matches: 7. Per the germline V gene, CDR1 is SEHNR and CDR2 is FQNEAQ (reference sequence). The CDR3 protein is CASSLGFPDRAYEQYF. The CDR3, as DNA: TGTGCCAGCAGCTTAGGATTTCCGGACAGGGCCTACGAGCAGTACTTC.

This chain joins TRBV7-2 and TRBJ1-5, with 7 bases aligning to TRBD1. Germline V CDR1 and CDR2: SGHTA, FQGNSA. V dropped 2 bases and J dropped 16; count of bases not matched to a gene: 11. There are 13 residues in the CDR3. DNA for the CDR3: TGTGCCAGCAGCTTAAATACTCAGGGGGGCTACCATTTT. It specifies CASSLNTQGGYHF.

This clonotype was counted a few times. The rearrangement links TRBV7-2 to TRBJ2-7; either TRBD1 or TRBD2 may fit D (6 bases each). Germline CDR1 SGHTA, CDR2 FQGNSA. Trimming pared 3 bases from V and 5 bases from J, leaving 20 bases between. This CDR3 is built from 16 residues. Written as DNA, the CDR3 is TGTGCCAGCAGCTTGGGGTCATTCGGGGGCCGGGACGAGCAGTACTTC. Protein sequence: CASSLGSFGGRDEQYF. Looking up the rest from reference TRBV7-2 and TRBJ2-7 gives the full variable domain: GAGVSQSPSNKVTEKGKDVELRCDPISGHTALYWYRQSLGQGLEFLIYFQGNSAPDKSGLPSDRFSAERTGGSVSTLTIQRTQQEDSAVYLCASSLGSFGGRDEQYFGPGTRLTVT.

The chain joins TRBV5-1 to TRBJ2-3, with 11 bases that match TRBD2. J gave up 6 bases and V 6 bases, and 9 bases lay outside the gene matches. The CDR3 runs 15 residues. CDR1 is SGHRS, CDR2 YFSETQ, per germline. The DNA for the CDR3 is TGCGCCAGCACCTTAGCGGGAGGGCCCTCGGATACGCAGTATTTT. Its translation: CASTLAGGPSDTQYF.

This chain links TRBV20-1 with TRBJ2-5; D possibly corresponds to TRBD2 (6 bases). Germline loops: CDR1 DFQATT, CDR2 SNEGSKA (reference sequence). Trimming pared 6 bases from V and 0 bases from J, leaving 14 bases between. The CDR3 sequence is 14 residues long. The CDR3 nucleotides read TGCAGTGCCAGCCGAGGGGACTACCAAGAGACCCAGTACTTC. Residues: CSASRGDYQETQYF.

This clonotype is categorized as medium-sized. The gene calls are TRBV11-2 and TRBJ2-3, with D perhaps TRBD2 (5 bases). Per the germline V gene, CDR1 is SGHAT and CDR2 is FQNNGV. V shed 5 bases and J shed 5 bases, with 14 bases lying between them. The CDR3 runs to 14 residues. The DNA of the CDR3 is TGTGCCAGCAGCACAAGACTAAGTGGAGATACGCAGTATTTT. It is translated as CASSTRLSGDTQYF.

The DNA of the CDR3 is TGTGCCAGCAGCTCAGGACTAGCGGGAGTGTCCGGGGAGCTGTTTTTT. Translating it yields CASSSGLAGVSGELFF. This chain joins TRBV11-1 and TRBJ2-2; 13 bases are shared with TRBD2. V shed 4 bases and J 6 bases; nucleotides not matched to a gene: 5. There are 16 residues in the CDR3. Germline CDR1 SGHAT, CDR2 FQDESV (reference sequence).

The chain links TRBV19 to TRBJ1-5; TRBD1 is a possible D gene (6 bases). CDR3 length equals 17 residues. Per the germline V gene, CDR1 is LNHDA and CDR2 is SQIVND (reference sequence). The V and J ends lost 3 bases and 4 bases respectively, with 19 bases between them. CDR3 nucleotides: TGTGCCAGTAGTATGGTGGACAGCCCCGGAGGAAATCAGCCCCAGCATTTT. Protein sequence: CASSMVDSPGGNQPQHF. The whole variable domain, remainder taken from reference TRBV19 and TRBJ1-5, is DGGITQSPKYLFRKEGQNVTLSCEQNLNHDAMYWYRQDPGQGLRLIYYSQIVNDFQKGDIAEGYSVSREKKESFPLTVTSAQKNPTAFYLCASSMVDSPGGNQPQHFGDGTRLSIL.

This chain connects TRBV18 to TRBJ2-5; no reliable D call. The V gene lost 8 bases and the J gene lost 3 bases, with 10 bases spanning the gap. The CDR3 runs 12 residues. The germline gives CDR1 KGHSH, CDR2 LQKENI. This chain's CDR3 is CASAPEKETQYF. CDR3 bases: TGTGCCAGCGCCCCGGAGAAAGAGACCCAGTACTTC.

CDR3 sequence: CSVGVGGYDQPQHF. The DNA of the CDR3 is TGCAGCGTTGGAGTTGGTGGGTACGATCAGCCCCAGCATTTT. J is TRBJ1-5 and V is TRBV29-1; D is undetermined. The CDR3 is 14 amino acids. Per the germline V gene, CDR1 is SQVTM and CDR2 is ANQGSEA. V was clipped by 4 bases and J by 5 bases, with 15 bases between them.

The V and J genes are TRBV10-3 and TRBJ2-7; the D call may be TRBD1 or TRBD2 (5 bases each). V lost 0 bases, J lost 2 bases, and 11 bases lay in between. From germline, CDR1 is ENHRY and CDR2 SYGVKD. CDR3 length: 15 residues. The CDR3 here is CAISESAKGPYEQYF. CDR3 in DNA: TGTGCCATCAGTGAGTCTGCCAAGGGACCCTACGAGCAGTACTTC.

J is TRBJ2-2 and V is TRBV2, with 7 bases identical to TRBD1. This CDR3 is built from 18 residues. Germline values: CDR1 SNHLY, CDR2 FYNNEI. The trim removed 7 bases at V and 3 bases at J, leaving 17 bases unmatched. CDR3 amino acids: CASTLMKPGQADTGELFF. CDR3 bases: TGTGCCAGCACACTTATGAAACCTGGACAGGCCGACACCGGGGAGCTGTTTTTT.

The chain employs TRBV5-6 and TRBJ1-5; 8 bases align to TRBD1. Losses at the gene ends were 1 base for V and 6 bases for J; bases not matched to a gene: 12. Germline V gives CDR1 SGHDT, CDR2 YYEEEE. This CDR3 comprises 17 residues. The CDR3 loop is CASSLFQGALVVQPQHF. DNA of the CDR3: TGTGCCAGCAGCTTGTTTCAGGGGGCTCTAGTAGTTCAGCCCCAGCATTTT. Together with reference TRBV5-6 and TRBJ1-5, the CDR3 gives the full variable domain: DAGVTQSPTHLIKTRGQQVTLRCSPKSGHDTVSWYQQALGQGPQFIFQYYEEEERQRGNFPDRFSGHQFPNYSSELNVNALLLGDSALYLCASSLFQGALVVQPQHFGDGTRLSIL.

This clonotype was seen only a few times. The chain joins TRBV19 to TRBJ1-5, with D maybe TRBD1 (5 bases). The CDR3 extends over 14 amino acids. V was pared by 1 base and J by 5 bases, with 9 bases between. From germline, CDR1 is LNHDA and CDR2 SQIVND (reference sequence). The CDR3: CASSIVDRYQPQHF. DNA of the CDR3: TGTGCCAGTAGTATAGTCGACAGATATCAGCCCCAGCATTTT. The full variable domain, its missing parts supplied by reference TRBV19 and TRBJ1-5, is DGGITQSPKYLFRKEGQNVTLSCEQNLNHDAMYWYRQDPGQGLRLIYYSQIVNDFQKGDIAEGYSVSREKKESFPLTVTSAQKNPTAFYLCASSIVDRYQPQHFGDGTRLSIL.

This clonotype was seen more than once but under ten times. This chain uses TRBV6-2 or TRBV6-3 with TRBJ1-2; D gene uncertain. The CDR3 is 16 amino acids. Trimming stripped 3 bases from V and 6 bases from J, with 20 bases between. Germline loops: CDR1 MNHEY, CDR2 SVGEGT. Here the CDR3 reads CASSYGRGRAWDGYTF. The CDR3 nucleotides are TGTGCCAGCAGTTATGGCCGCGGGCGAGCGTGGGATGGCTACACCTTC.

By sample share, this clonotype is medium-sized. The rearrangement joins TRBV7-9 to TRBJ2-3, with D perhaps TRBD1 (6 bases). The CDR3 consists of 14 residues. V shed 6 bases and J shed 1 base, with 11 bases lying between them. CDR1 SEHNR and CDR2 FQNEAQ come from the germline V gene (reference sequence). CDR3 in amino acids: CASSGQRRTDTQYF. The CDR3 DNA follows: TGTGCCAGCAGTGGACAGCGCCGCACAGATACGCAGTATTTT.

This clonotype has a handful of counts. The chain carries TRBV20-1 and TRBJ2-1; 9 bases map to TRBD2. CDR1 and CDR2 (germline): DFQATT, SNEGSKA (reference sequence). This CDR3 has 15 amino acids. Trimming removed 0 bases from V and 9 bases from J; junction bases left unmatched: 9. The CDR3 sequence is CSAREASGIKVEQFF. CDR3 nucleotides: TGCAGTGCTAGAGAAGCTAGCGGGATCAAAGTTGAGCAGTTCTTC.